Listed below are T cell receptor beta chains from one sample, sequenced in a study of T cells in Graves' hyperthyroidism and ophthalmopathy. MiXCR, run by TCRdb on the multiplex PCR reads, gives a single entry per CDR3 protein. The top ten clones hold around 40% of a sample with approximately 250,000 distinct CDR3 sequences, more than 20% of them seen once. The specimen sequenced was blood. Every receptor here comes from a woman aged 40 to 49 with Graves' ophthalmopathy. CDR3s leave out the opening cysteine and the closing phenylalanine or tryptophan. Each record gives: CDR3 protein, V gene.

CDR3: ASSFSLPSYEQY
V: TRBV27

CDR3: ATSDPKTANTEAF
V: TRBV24-1

CDR3: ASSFPLSGQGATYEQY
V: TRBV6-2/TRBV6-3

CDR3: ASSHKTTGQMNTEAF
V: TRBV4-1

CDR3: ASSLGLLVNEQY
V: TRBV5-1

CDR3: ACAATGAKYEQY
V: TRBV30

CDR3: ASSAVGAGYT
V: TRBV6-1

CDR3: ASSSWTSGSLDEQY
V: TRBV28

CDR3: ASSSDYQPQH
V: TRBV7-9

CDR3: SGAGREETQY
V: TRBV29-1

CDR3: ASSQDPPYETAHSPLH
V: TRBV4-1

CDR3: ATSDRDRGSQETQY
V: TRBV24-1

CDR3: SARRTGGAYEQY
V: TRBV20-1

CDR3: ASSTLAGGTPGELF
V: TRBV5-1

CDR3: ASSYAGTGDGNTIY
V: TRBV6-5

CDR3: AWNDRGETQY
V: TRBV30

CDR3: ASSQGNWSSYEQY
V: TRBV4-2

CDR3: ATSDTRTGIGANVLT
V: TRBV24-1

CDR3: ASSFEFGAGQPQH
V: TRBV7-2

CDR3: ASSPGGSETQY
V: TRBV6-1

CDR3: SASKIPNTEAF
V: TRBV20-1

CDR3: ASSSTDYGYT
V: TRBV28

CDR3: ASSYEGVAGSPLH
V: TRBV6-5

CDR3: ASSDVGFLGGRGEETQY
V: TRBV10-2

CDR3: ASSAAPGAGYTEAF
V: TRBV19

CDR3: ASTPWDRGSEAF
V: TRBV28

CDR3: ASSRTVTEAF
V: TRBV6-2/TRBV6-3

CDR3: ASSMLPPLAGELF
V: TRBV19

CDR3: ASSDLTDLEAF
V: TRBV7-9

CDR3: AISESKLAGGSYEQY
V: TRBV10-3

CDR3: ASDKREDDYEQY
V: TRBV28

CDR3: ASSLDLGTGAKTQY
V: TRBV11-2

CDR3: AWSVKVSGDTEAF
V: TRBV30

CDR3: AGRTGMNTEAF
V: TRBV6-1

CDR3: ASYDKALNTEAF
V: TRBV6-1

CDR3: ASKQGGTSGTYEQY
V: TRBV7-2

CDR3: SVEWQGDNYEQY
V: TRBV29-1

CDR3: ASSTGITGGEPQH
V: TRBV19

CDR3: ASSRKSSYNSPLH
V: TRBV11-2

CDR3: ASSSTSGREYYEQY
V: TRBV5-5

CDR3: ASSHEWGGNTEAF
V: TRBV6-5

CDR3: ATSREVAGGYEQY
V: TRBV15

CDR3: ASSSPQDGYT
V: TRBV28

CDR3: SHHPGLSSYEQY
V: TRBV20-1

CDR3: ASSYSSTGTGKNIQY
V: TRBV6-5

CDR3: ASQWWSTGELF
V: TRBV19

CDR3: ASRRQGENTIY
V: TRBV6-1